This TCR beta chain comes out of a study of T-cell memory formation after mild COVID-19. Whole-study results and caveats: Among contracting clones, CD4+ were mainly CM/EM and CD8+ enriched in EMRA. Prior to infection, memory already included some responding clones, suggesting cross-reactive memory joined.

Details on this clonotype: Its antigen remains unidentified.

The germline V gene has CDR1 MNHEY and CDR2 SVGAGI. This CDR3 spans 15 amino acids. The ends lost 1 base at V and 7 bases at J; junction bases unmatched: 6. One entry per CDR3 protein, called by TCRdb with MiXCR from the 5' RACE reads. There are some 410,000 distinct CDR3 sequences in the sample; under 25% occur only once, and around 14% lies in the top ten. The rearrangement joins TRBV6-5 to TRBJ2-2; TRBD2 matches at 7 bases. The sequence was collected from an adult woman who had mild COVID-19 (a few samples of this study predate the infection). Cell type and time point are not known. Sequenced: PBMCs or a T cell subset sorted from them (not recorded which). CDR3 sequence (DNA): TGTGCCAGCAGTTACTTACTAGCGACCGGCGGGGAGCTGTTTTTT. It translates to CASSYLLATGGELFF.